This TCR beta chain appears in the sequencing data of a study of blood T cell repertoires in COVID-19. Some clones are missing from TCRdb's copy, which holds only in-frame ones; the method was immunoSEQ multiplex PCR. The repertoire holds under 30,000 clones, with 89% as singletons. The germline CDR1 and CDR2 sequences are LNHDA and SQIVND (reference sequence). The CDR3 loop spans 16 amino acids. With 0 bases clipped from V and 6 bases from J, the junction kept 5 bases outside the gene matches. V usage is TRBV19 and J usage is TRBJ2-1; 10 bases map to TRBD2. This clonotype was sampled from a human donor in a cohort sampled during active COVID-19. Sequenced: peripheral blood. As DNA, the CDR3 is TGTGCCAGTAGTATAGATCGCAGCGGGGGGGCCAATGAGCAGTTCTTC. Residues: CASSIDRSGGANEQFF. The full variable domain, completed using reference TRBV19 and TRBJ2-1, is DGGITQSPKYLFRKEGQNVTLSCEQNLNHDAMYWYRQDPGQGLRLIYYSQIVNDFQKGDIAEGYSVSREKKESFPLTVTSAQKNPTAFYLCASSIDRSGGANEQFFGPGTRLTVL.